One and the same sample provided the 9 T cell receptor beta chains below, sequenced in a study of T cells in tuberculosis. The data were produced by immunoSEQ multiplex PCR, yet TCRdb's version contains in-frame clones alone and is incomplete. The sample contains some 31,000 clones, 95% to 96% of which appear only once. Sequencing input: PBMCs. Every receptor here comes from a donor between 10 and 35 years old with latent tuberculosis or without tuberculosis infection.

The chain links TRBV27 to TRBJ2-6; no clear D. The CDR3 totals 15 residues. Germline CDR1 is MNHEY and CDR2 is SMNVEV (reference sequence). Trimming removed 5 bases at V and 1 base at J, with 9 bases between. In DNA, the CDR3 is TGTGCCAGCAGTCCCCTCAGTTCTGGGGCCAACGTCCTGACTTTC. Its protein product is CASSPLSSGANVLTF.

This chain links TRBV27 with TRBJ2-1; D possibly corresponds to TRBD1 (6 bases). V gave up 6 bases and J gave up 1 base, with 13 bases separating them. CDR1 and CDR2 (germline): MNHEY, SMNVEV (reference sequence). The CDR3 runs 15 residues. The CDR3 region has the DNA TGTGCCAGCAGCCCGGACAGTGGATCCTACAATGAGCAGTTCTTC. It specifies CASSPDSGSYNEQFF.

The chain uses TRBV2 and TRBJ2-7; D is perhaps TRBD1 (5 bases). The V gene lost 5 bases and the J gene lost 12 bases, with 20 bases spanning the gap. Germline V CDR1 and CDR2: SNHLY, FYNNEI. CDR3 length equals 13 residues. CDR3: CASSNSRGTSRYF. The CDR3 nucleotides are TGTGCCAGCAGTAATTCAAGGGGCACAAGCAGGTACTTC. Full variable domain (outside the CDR3, taken from reference TRBV2 and TRBJ2-7): EPEVTQTPSHQVTQMGQEVILRCVPISNHLYFYWYRQILGQKVEFLVSFYNNEISEKSEIFDDQFSVERPDGSNFTLKIRSTKLEDSAMYFCASSNSRGTSRYFGPGTRLTVT.

This clone occurred once. V usage is TRBV5-1 and J usage is TRBJ2-1; TRBD2 is a possible D gene (5 bases). CDR3 size: 15 residues. The germline V gene encodes CDR1 SGHRS and CDR2 YFSETQ. Trimming took 3 bases from V and 5 from J, leaving 15 bases between them. For the CDR3, the DNA is TGCGCCAGCAGCTCCCACGGGGTACTAAACAATGAGCAGTTCTTC. Protein: CASSSHGVLNNEQFF.

The chain couples TRBV7-2 to TRBJ1-4; 9 bases map to TRBD1. Per germline, CDR1 SGHTA and CDR2 FQGNSA. The V gene end was trimmed by 1 base and the J gene end by 10 bases; junction bases not matched to a gene: 4. The CDR3 spans 14 residues. This CDR3 is CASSLGDREGKLFF. As DNA, the CDR3 is TGTGCCAGCAGCTTAGGGGACAGGGAGGGAAAACTGTTTTTT.

This rearrangement joins TRBV30 to TRBJ2-2, with 9 positions matching TRBD1. This CDR3 is built from 15 residues. V trimming: 4 bases; J trimming: 5 bases; junction bases outside the gene matches: 8. The germline V gene has CDR1 GTSNPN and CDR2 SVGIG (reference sequence). The CDR3 region is CAWIRTGVRTGELFF. The CDR3 bases are TGTGCCTGGATCAGGACAGGGGTGAGGACCGGGGAGCTGTTTTTT.

The rearrangement uses TRBV4-1 and TRBJ2-2, with TRBD2 identical over 10 bases. Trimming removed 4 bases from V and 6 bases from J; junction bases left unmatched: 8. This CDR3 has 16 residues. Germline V gives CDR1 MGHRA, CDR2 YSYEKL. The CDR3 here is CASSRNSGGWSGELFF. CDR3 sequence (DNA): TGCGCCAGCAGCCGTAATAGCGGGGGGTGGTCCGGGGAGCTGTTTTTT.

The V and J genes are TRBV6-5 and TRBJ1-1; 9 bases fit TRBD1. Trimming removed 6 bases from V and 11 bases from J; junction bases left unmatched: 13. CDR1 and CDR2 (germline): MNHEY, SVGAGI. The CDR3 is 14 amino acids. The CDR3 sequence is CASSLGGGQGSAFF. The CDR3 DNA follows: TGTGCCAGCAGCTTGGGTGGGGGACAGGGATCTGCTTTCTTT.

The chain couples TRBV7-2 to TRBJ2-3, with D maybe TRBD2 (6 bases). V was pared by 4 bases and J by 4 bases, with 18 bases between. Germline CDR1 SGHTA, CDR2 FQGNSA. The CDR3 is 16 amino acids. CDR3 protein: CASSSNPPGVSDTQYF. In DNA form, the CDR3 reads TGTGCCAGCAGCTCCAACCCCCCGGGAGTTTCAGATACGCAGTATTTT.